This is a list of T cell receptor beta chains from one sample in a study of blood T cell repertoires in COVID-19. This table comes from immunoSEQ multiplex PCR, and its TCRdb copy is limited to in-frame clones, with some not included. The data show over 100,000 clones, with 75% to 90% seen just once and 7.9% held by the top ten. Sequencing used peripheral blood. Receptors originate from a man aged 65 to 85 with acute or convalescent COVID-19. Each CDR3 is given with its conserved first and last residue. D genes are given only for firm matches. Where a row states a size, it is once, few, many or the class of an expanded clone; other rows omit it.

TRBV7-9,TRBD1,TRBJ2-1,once,CASNGNRGMYNEQFF,TGTGCCAGCAATGGGAACAGGGGGATGTACAATGAGCAGTTCTTC
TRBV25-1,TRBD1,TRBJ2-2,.,CASSGDRGDTGELFF,TGTGCCAGCAGTGGAGACAGGGGGGACACCGGGGAGCTGTTTTTT
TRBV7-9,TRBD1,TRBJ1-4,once,CASSLETGQGIGKLFF,TGTGCCAGCAGCTTAGAAACGGGACAGGGCATCGGAAAACTGTTTTTT
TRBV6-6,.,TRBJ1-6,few,CASSRARGISPLHF,TGTGCCAGCTCCCGTGCCAGGGGAATCTCACCCCTCCACTTT
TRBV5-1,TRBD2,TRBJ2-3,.,CASSLGTSSDTQYF,TGCGCCAGCAGCTTGGGGACTAGTTCAGATACGCAGTATTTT
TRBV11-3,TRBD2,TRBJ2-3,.,CASSPGTISTDTQYF,TGTGCCAGCAGCCCAGGGACTATCTCCACAGATACGCAGTATTTT
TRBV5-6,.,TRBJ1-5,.,CASSGYRRNQPQHF,TGTGCCAGCAGCGGATACAGGAGAAATCAGCCCCAGCATTTT
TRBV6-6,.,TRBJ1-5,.,CASRAGDHQPQHF,TGTGCCAGCAGGGCAGGGGACCATCAGCCCCAGCATTTT
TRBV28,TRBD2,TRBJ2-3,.,CASSSSFLDGGGAFRTDTQYF,TGTGCCAGCAGTAGTTCGTTTCTTGACGGCGGGGGGGCCTTCCGCACAGATACGCAGTATTTT
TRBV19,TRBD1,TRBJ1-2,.,CASGRGAGGPHGYTF,TGTGCCAGTGGAAGAGGGGCAGGGGGTCCCCATGGCTACACCTTC
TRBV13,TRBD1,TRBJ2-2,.,CASSPRTGGRELFF,TGTGCCAGCAGCCCACGGACAGGGGGCCGGGAGCTGTTTTTT
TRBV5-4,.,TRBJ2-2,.,CASSSQAERNTGELFF,TGTGCCAGCAGCTCACAAGCGGAGCGGAACACCGGGGAGCTGTTTTTT
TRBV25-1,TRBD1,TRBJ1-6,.,CASSETGTHSPLHF,TGTGCCAGCAGCGAGACAGGGACCCATTCACCCCTCCACTTT
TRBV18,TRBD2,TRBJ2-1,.,CASSRLPTSGRAHLNEQFF,TGTGCCAGCTCGCGCCTACCGACTAGCGGGAGGGCTCATCTCAATGAGCAGTTCTTC
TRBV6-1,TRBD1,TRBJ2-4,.,CASSENGGWGQGSLAKNIQYF,TGTGCCAGCAGTGAAAATGGGGGTTGGGGACAGGGGTCTCTAGCCAAAAACATTCAGTACTTC
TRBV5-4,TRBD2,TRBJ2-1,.,CASTSSGVFSYNEQFF,TGTGCCAGCACCTCGAGCGGGGTCTTCTCCTACAATGAGCAGTTCTTC
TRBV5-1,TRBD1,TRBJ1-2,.,CASSPGTGGRPHYGYTF,TGCGCCAGCAGCCCTGGGACAGGGGGGCGACCCCACTATGGCTACACCTTC
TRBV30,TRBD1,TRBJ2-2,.,CAWSRTGSGELFF,TGTGCCTGGAGTCGGACAGGGAGCGGGGAGCTGTTTTTT
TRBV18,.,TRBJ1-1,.,CASSEGRGVTEAFF,TGTGCCAGCTCGGAGGGAAGAGGTGTTACTGAAGCTTTCTTT
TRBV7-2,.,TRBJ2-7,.,CASSFGPTYEQYF,TGTGCCAGCAGCTTTGGCCCAACCTACGAGCAGTACTTC
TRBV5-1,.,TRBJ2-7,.,CASRSGPGIAYEQYF,TGCGCCAGCAGGAGCGGCCCCGGTATCGCCTACGAGCAGTACTTC
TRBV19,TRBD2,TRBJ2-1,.,CASPSSGRFF,TGTGCCAGTCCTTCTAGCGGGAGATTCTTC
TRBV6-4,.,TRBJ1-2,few,CASSPQGSYGYTF,TGTGCCAGCAGTCCTCAGGGGAGCTATGGCTACACCTTC
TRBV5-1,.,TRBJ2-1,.,CASSGDTSSYNEQFF,TGCGCCAGCAGCGGGGACACGAGCTCCTACAATGAGCAGTTCTTC
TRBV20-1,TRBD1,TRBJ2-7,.,CSASGAGTDQYEQYF,TGCAGTGCTAGTGGTGCCGGGACAGACCAATACGAGCAGTACTTC
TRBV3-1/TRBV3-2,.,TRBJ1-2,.,CASSPFFSANYGYTF,TGTGCCAGCAGCCCATTCTTTAGCGCTAACTATGGCTACACCTTC
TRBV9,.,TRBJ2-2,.,CASSSAGELFF,TGTGCCAGCTCTTCTGCCGGGGAGCTGTTTTTT
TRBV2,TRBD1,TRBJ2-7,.,CASSETGGEQYF,TGTGCCAGCAGTGAGACAGGGGGAGAGCAGTACTTC
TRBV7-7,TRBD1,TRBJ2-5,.,CASSLGTGGRETQYF,TGTGCTAGCAGCTTGGGGACAGGGGGCCGGGAGACCCAGTACTTC
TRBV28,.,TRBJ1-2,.,CASSLGRDQGYGYTF,TGTGCCAGCAGTCTAGGGAGGGACCAGGGATATGGCTACACCTTC
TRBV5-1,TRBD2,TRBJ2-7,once,CASSLGREGDEQYF,TGCGCCAGCAGCTTGGGGCGGGAGGGGGACGAGCAGTACTTC
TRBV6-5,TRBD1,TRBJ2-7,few,CASMGQFAREQYF,TGTGCCAGCATGGGACAGTTCGCGCGCGAGCAGTACTTC
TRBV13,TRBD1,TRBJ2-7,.,CASSLRQGTAYEQYF,TGTGCCAGCAGCCTCAGACAGGGAACGGCCTACGAGCAGTACTTC
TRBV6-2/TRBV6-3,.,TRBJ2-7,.,CASTPDRSRGEQYF,TGTGCCAGCACCCCGGATAGGAGTAGAGGCGAGCAGTACTTC
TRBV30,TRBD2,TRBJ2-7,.,CAWRRDYSIEQYF,TGTGCCTGGCGGCGGGACTATTCAATCGAGCAGTACTTC
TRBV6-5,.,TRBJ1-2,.,CASGPGGANGYTF,TGTGCCAGCGGCCCCGGCGGGGCTAATGGCTACACCTTC
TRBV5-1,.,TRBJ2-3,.,CASSLDPGRGTDTQYF,TGCGCCAGCAGCTTGGACCCGGGGAGAGGGACAGATACGCAGTATTTT
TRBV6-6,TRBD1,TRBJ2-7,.,CASSSPGQIYEQYF,TGTGCCAGCAGTTCTCCGGGACAGATATACGAGCAGTACTTC
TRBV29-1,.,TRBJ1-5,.,CSVERGKGVNQPQHF,TGCAGCGTTGAACGGGGGAAGGGTGTTAATCAGCCCCAGCATTTT
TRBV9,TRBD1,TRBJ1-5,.,CASSVGQGLDQPQHF,TGTGCCAGCAGCGTAGGACAGGGTCTGGATCAGCCCCAGCATTTT
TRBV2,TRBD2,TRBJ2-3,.,CASTLGTSGPQGSTDTQYF,TGTGCCAGCACTTTGGGGACTAGCGGCCCCCAGGGAAGCACAGATACGCAGTATTTT
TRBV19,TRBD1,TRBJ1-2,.,CASRLQGETYGYTF,TGTGCCAGTAGGCTACAGGGGGAAACCTATGGCTACACCTTC
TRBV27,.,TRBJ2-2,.,CASSPSGVAGELFF,TGTGCCAGCTCCCCCTCGGGGGTCGCCGGGGAGCTGTTTTTT
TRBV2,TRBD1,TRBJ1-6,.,CASADRGPPLHF,TGTGCCAGCGCGGACAGGGGACCTCCCCTCCACTTT
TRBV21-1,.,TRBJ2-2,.,CASQGGTGELFF,TGTGCCAGCCAAGGCGGGACCGGGGAGCTGTTTTTT
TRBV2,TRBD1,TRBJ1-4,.,CASSGGTGSYEKLFF,TGTGCCAGCAGTGGCGGGACAGGGTCGTATGAAAAACTGTTTTTT
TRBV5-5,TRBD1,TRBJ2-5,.,CASSAETGFGETQYF,TGTGCCAGCAGCGCGGAGACAGGGTTTGGGGAGACCCAGTACTTC
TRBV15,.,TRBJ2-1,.,CATSRDFGRDGDNEQFF,TGTGCCACCAGCAGAGATTTCGGGCGCGACGGGGACAATGAGCAGTTCTTC
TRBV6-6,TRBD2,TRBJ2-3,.,CASSPTRTSRFSTDTQYF,TGTGCCAGCAGTCCCACTCGGACTAGCAGGTTCAGCACAGATACGCAGTATTTT
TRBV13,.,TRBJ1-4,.,CASSQLDIINEKLFF,TGTGCCAGCAGCCAATTGGACATAATTAATGAAAAACTGTTTTTT
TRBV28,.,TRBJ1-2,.,CASSSTGYKTYGYTF,TGTGCCAGCAGCTCAACAGGGTACAAGACCTATGGCTACACCTTC
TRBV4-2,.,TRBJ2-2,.,CASSQVPDTGELFF,TGTGCCAGCAGCCAAGTACCAGACACCGGGGAGCTGTTTTTT
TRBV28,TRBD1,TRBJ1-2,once,CASRPLGQGHNYGYTF,TGTGCCAGCAGACCGCTAGGACAGGGGCATAACTATGGCTACACCTTC
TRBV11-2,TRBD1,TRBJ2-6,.,CASTDRGAGANVLTF,TGTGCCAGCACCGACAGGGGAGCCGGGGCCAACGTCCTGACTTTC
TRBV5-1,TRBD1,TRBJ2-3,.,CASSLLGQGRSTDTQYF,TGCGCCAGCAGCCTACTGGGACAGGGTAGGAGCACAGATACGCAGTATTTT
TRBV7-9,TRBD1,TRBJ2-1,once,CASTHRQGEPHEQFF,TGTGCCAGCACCCATCGACAGGGGGAACCCCATGAGCAGTTCTTC
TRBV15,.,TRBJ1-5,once,CATSRGELSNQPQHF,TGTGCCACCAGCAGAGGGGAGTTGAGCAATCAGCCCCAGCATTTT
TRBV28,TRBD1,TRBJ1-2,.,CASRDRPILNYGYTF,TGTGCCAGCAGGGACAGGCCGATCTTAAACTATGGCTACACCTTC
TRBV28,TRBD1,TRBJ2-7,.,CASLGQGLRGQYF,TGTGCCAGCCTTGGACAGGGGTTACGTGGGCAGTACTTC
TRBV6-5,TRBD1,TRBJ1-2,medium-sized,CAIRTGAITHGYTF,TGTGCCATTCGGACAGGGGCTATAACTCATGGCTACACCTTC